Following are 8 T cell receptor beta chains from one sample sequenced in a study of blood T cell repertoires in COVID-19. TCRdb's copy holds only in-frame clones and misses some; the assay was immunoSEQ multiplex PCR. The sample shows about 250,000 clones, around 80% of them seen only once. Material for sequencing was peripheral blood. The receptor source for this set is an older man with acute or convalescent COVID-19.

V and J are TRBV5-1 and TRBJ1-4, with 7 bases lining up with TRBD1. V lost 4 bases and J lost 0; bases outside the gene matches: 3. Germline-derived CDR1 and CDR2 are SGHRS and YFSETQ. The length of the CDR3 is 15 residues. Here the CDR3 DNA reads TGCGCCAGCAGCGGGGGGACAGCAACTAATGAAAAACTGTTTTTT. Translation gives CASSGGTATNEKLFF.

This rearrangement joins TRBV3-1 (or the pseudogene TRBV3-2) to TRBJ2-5; 10 bases match TRBD2. Trimming at V came to 2 bases and at J to 0 bases, leaving 9 bases not matched to a gene. CDR3 size: 18 residues. The germline V gene has CDR1 LGHDT and CDR2 YNNKEL (reference sequence). The DNA of the CDR3 is TGTGCCAGCAGCCAACAGGCTCTACTAGCGGGGAACCAAGAGACCCAGTACTTC. This encodes CASSQQALLAGNQETQYF.

The rearrangement links TRBV9 to TRBJ2-2, with TRBD1 matching 11 bases. Unmatched junction bases numbered 11, after V lost 3 bases and J lost 7 bases. Germline V CDR1 and CDR2: SGDLS, YYNGEE. The CDR3 is made up of 17 amino acids. The CDR3 bases are TGTGCCAGCAGCGGCAGGACAGGGGGCATGTTAGGCGGGGAGCTGTTTTTT. Translation: CASSGRTGGMLGGELFF.

The V call is TRBV4-2, the J call TRBJ1-4, with 7 bases fitting TRBD1. CDR1 is LGHNA and CDR2 is YNFKEQ in the germline V gene. This CDR3 comprises 18 residues. Trimming at V came to 1 base and at J to 0 bases, leaving 8 bases not matched to a gene. CDR3 protein: CASSQAAGQVATNEKLFF. CDR3 coding DNA: TGTGCCAGCAGCCAAGCCGCTGGACAGGTTGCAACTAATGAAAAACTGTTTTTT.

The chain combines TRBV5-1 with TRBJ2-7, with 11 nucleotides matching TRBD2. Germline CDR1 reads SGHRS; CDR2 reads YFSETQ. The CDR3 is 16 residues long. V was pared by 0 bases and J by 4 bases, with 6 bases of the junction left unmatched. In nucleotides, the CDR3 is TGCGCCAGCAGCTTGGGTCTAGCGGGAGGAGTATACGAGCAGTACTTC. Translated, it gives CASSLGLAGGVYEQYF.

Notes on this clone: Other DNA sequences in the same sample also yield this CDR3. The rearrangement joins TRBV3-1 (or the pseudogene TRBV3-2) to TRBJ1-1; D gene unclear. The CDR3 length is 13 residues. The germline V and J ends were trimmed by 1 base and 0 bases, with 3 bases remaining between them. CDR1 is LGHDT, CDR2 YNNKEL, per germline (reference sequence). The CDR3 DNA sequence: TGTGCCAGCAGCCAAGCAGTGAACACTGAAGCTTTCTTT. It encodes CASSQAVNTEAFF.

The chain's CDR3 is CASSLGAGAFYEQYF. The CDR3 DNA sequence: TGTGCCAGCAGCTTAGGGGCAGGTGCATTCTACGAGCAGTACTTC. The genes are TRBV5-6 and TRBJ2-7; D is perhaps TRBD1 (5 bases). There are 15 residues in the CDR3. Trimming shortened V by 2 bases and J by 3 bases, and 15 bases separated the two germline ends. The germline CDR1 and CDR2 sequences are SGHDT and YYEEEE.

The chain uses TRBV19 and TRBJ2-1; D is possibly TRBD2 (7 bases). Trimming cost V 5 bases and J 8 bases, with 25 bases left between them. The CDR3 extends over 17 amino acids. CDR1 and CDR2 from the germline V gene are LNHDA and SQIVND (reference sequence). CDR3 loop: CASSGGAIPVGRYEQFF. The CDR3 DNA reads TGTGCCAGTAGTGGGGGGGCCATCCCAGTGGGTAGGTATGAGCAGTTCTTC.